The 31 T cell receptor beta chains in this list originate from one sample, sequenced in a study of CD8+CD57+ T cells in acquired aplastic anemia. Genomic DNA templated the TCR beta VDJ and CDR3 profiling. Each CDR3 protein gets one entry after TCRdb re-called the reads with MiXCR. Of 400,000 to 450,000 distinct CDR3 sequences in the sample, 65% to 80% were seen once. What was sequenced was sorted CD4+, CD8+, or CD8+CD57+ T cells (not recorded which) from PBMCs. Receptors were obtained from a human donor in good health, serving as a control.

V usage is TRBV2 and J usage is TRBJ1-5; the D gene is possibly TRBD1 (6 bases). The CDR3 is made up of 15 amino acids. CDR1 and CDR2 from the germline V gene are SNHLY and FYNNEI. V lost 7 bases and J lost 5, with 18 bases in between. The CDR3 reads CASTGRGWEDQPQHF. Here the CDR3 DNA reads TGTGCCAGCACTGGCAGGGGTTGGGAAGATCAGCCCCAGCATTTT. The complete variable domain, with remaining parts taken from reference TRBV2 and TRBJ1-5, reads EPEVTQTPSHQVTQMGQEVILRCVPISNHLYFYWYRQILGQKVEFLVSFYNNEISEKSEIFDDQFSVERPDGSNFTLKIRSTKLEDSAMYFCASTGRGWEDQPQHFGDGTRLSIL.

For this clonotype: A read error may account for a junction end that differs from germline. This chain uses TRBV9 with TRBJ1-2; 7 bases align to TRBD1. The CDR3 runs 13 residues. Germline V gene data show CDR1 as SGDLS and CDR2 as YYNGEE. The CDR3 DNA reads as TGTGCCAGCAGCGTCAGGGGGGGGGGGCGCAGATACTTC. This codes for CASSVRGGGRRYF.

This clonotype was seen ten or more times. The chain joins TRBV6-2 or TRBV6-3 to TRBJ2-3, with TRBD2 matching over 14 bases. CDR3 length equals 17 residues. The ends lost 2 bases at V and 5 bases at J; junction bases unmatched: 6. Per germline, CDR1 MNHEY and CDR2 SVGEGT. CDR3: CASSYAGLAGGIDTQYF. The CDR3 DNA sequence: TGTGCCAGCAGTTACGCAGGACTAGCGGGGGGAATAGATACGCAGTATTTT.

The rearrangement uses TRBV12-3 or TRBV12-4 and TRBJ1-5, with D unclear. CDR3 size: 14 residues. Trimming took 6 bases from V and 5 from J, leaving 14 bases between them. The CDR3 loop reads CASSYRVSYQPQHF. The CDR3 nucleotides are TGTGCCAGCAGCTACCGGGTTTCTTATCAGCCCCAGCATTTT.

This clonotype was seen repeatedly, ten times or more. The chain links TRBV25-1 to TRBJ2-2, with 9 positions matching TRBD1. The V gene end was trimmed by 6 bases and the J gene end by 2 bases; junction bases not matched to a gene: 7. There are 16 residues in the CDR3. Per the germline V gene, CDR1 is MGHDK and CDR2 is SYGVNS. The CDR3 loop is CASSRDRAINTGELFF. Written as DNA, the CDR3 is TGTGCCAGCAGCCGGGACAGGGCCATTAACACCGGGGAGCTGTTTTTT.

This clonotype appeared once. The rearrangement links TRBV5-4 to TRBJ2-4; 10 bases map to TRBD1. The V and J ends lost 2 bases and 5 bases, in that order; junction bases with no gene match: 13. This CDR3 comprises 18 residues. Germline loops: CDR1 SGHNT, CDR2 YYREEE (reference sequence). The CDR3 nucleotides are TGTGCCAGCAGCTTAGTTATAGCGGGACAGGGGTCCCAAAACATTCAGTACTTC. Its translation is CASSLVIAGQGSQNIQYF.

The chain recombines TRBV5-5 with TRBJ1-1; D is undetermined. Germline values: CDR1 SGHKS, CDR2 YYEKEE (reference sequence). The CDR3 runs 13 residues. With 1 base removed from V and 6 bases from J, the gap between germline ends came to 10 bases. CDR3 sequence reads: CASSLTGFPEAFF. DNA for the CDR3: TGTGCCAGCAGCTTGACGGGGTTCCCTGAAGCTTTCTTT.

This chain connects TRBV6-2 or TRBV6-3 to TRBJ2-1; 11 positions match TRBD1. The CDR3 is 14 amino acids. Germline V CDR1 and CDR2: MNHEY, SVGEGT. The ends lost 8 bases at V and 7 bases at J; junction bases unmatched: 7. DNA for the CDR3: TGTGCCAGCGGAAGGACAGGGGGCACGAATGAGCAGTTCTTC. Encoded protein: CASGRTGGTNEQFF.

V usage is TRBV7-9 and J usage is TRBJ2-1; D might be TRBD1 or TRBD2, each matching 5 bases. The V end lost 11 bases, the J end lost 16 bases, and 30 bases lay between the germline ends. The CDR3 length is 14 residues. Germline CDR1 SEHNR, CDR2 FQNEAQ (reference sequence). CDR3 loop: CAFGTAGSYEQYFF. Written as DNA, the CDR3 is TGTGCCTTTGGGACGGCCGGTTCCTACGAGCAGTACTTCTTC.

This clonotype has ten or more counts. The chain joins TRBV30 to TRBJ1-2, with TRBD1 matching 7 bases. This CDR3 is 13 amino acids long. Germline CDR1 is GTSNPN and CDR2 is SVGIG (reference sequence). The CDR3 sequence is CAHGQETNYGYTF. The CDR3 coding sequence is TGTGCACACGGACAGGAGACTAACTATGGCTACACCTTC. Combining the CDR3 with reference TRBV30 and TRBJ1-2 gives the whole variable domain SQTIHQWPATLVQPVGSPLSLECTVEGTSNPNLYWYRQAAGRGLQLLFYSVGIGQISSEVPQNLSASRPQDRQFILSSKKLLLSDSGFYLCAHGQETNYGYTFGSGTRLTVV.

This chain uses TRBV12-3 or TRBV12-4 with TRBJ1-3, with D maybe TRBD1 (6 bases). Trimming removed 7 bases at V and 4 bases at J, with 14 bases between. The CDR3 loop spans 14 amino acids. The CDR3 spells CASTGHQSGNTIYF. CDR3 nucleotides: TGTGCCAGCACGGGACATCAGTCAGGAAACACCATATATTTT.

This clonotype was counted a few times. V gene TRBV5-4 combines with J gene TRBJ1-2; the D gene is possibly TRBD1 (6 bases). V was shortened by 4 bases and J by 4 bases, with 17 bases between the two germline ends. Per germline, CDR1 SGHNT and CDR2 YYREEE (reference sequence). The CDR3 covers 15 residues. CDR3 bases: TGTGCCAGCAGCAGCCAGGACAGAAGCCTCTATGGCTACACCTTC. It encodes CASSSQDRSLYGYTF.

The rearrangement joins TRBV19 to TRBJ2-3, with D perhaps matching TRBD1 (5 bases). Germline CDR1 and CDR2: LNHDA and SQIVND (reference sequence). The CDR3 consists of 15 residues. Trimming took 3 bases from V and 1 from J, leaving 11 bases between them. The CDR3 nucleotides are TGTGCCAGTAGTATGAAGGACACCGGCACAGATACGCAGTATTTT. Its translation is CASSMKDTGTDTQYF.

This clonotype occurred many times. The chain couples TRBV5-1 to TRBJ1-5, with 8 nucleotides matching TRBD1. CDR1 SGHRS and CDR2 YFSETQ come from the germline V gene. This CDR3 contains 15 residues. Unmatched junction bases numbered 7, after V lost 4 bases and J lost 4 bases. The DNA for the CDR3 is TGCGCCAGCAGCGCCGGGACAGGCCTTAATCAGCCCCAGCATTTT. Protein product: CASSAGTGLNQPQHF.

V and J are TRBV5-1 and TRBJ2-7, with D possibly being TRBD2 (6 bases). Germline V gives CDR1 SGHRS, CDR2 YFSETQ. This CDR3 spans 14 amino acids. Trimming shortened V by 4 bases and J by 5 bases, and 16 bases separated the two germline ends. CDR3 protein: CASSVGGGQDEQYF. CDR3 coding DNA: TGCGCCAGCAGCGTGGGAGGAGGGCAAGACGAGCAGTACTTC.

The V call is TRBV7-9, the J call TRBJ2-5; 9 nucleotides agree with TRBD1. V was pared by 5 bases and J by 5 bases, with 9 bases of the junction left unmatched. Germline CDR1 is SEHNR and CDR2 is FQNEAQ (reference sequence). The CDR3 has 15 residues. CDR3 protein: CASSPPGQGGETQYF. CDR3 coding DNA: TGTGCCAGCAGCCCTCCGGGACAGGGCGGTGAGACCCAGTACTTC.

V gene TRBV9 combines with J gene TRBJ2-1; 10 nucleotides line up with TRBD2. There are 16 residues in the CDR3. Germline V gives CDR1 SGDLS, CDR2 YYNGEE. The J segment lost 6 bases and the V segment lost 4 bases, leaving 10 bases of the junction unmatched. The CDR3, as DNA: TGTGCCAGCAGCCAAACCGGGACTAGCGCATTCAATGAGCAGTTCTTC. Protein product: CASSQTGTSAFNEQFF.

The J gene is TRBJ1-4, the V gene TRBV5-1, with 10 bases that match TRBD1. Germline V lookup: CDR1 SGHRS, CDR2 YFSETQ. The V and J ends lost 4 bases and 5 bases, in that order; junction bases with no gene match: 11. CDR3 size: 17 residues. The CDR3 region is CASSPKRGTGENEKLFF. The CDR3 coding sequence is TGCGCCAGCAGCCCAAAAAGGGGGACAGGGGAAAATGAAAAACTGTTTTTT. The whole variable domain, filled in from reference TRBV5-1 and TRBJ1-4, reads KAGVTQTPRYLIKTRGQQVTLSCSPISGHRSVSWYQQTPGQGLQFLFEYFSETQRNKGNFPGRFSGRQFSNSRSEMNVSTLELGDSALYLCASSPKRGTGENEKLFFGSGTQLSVL.

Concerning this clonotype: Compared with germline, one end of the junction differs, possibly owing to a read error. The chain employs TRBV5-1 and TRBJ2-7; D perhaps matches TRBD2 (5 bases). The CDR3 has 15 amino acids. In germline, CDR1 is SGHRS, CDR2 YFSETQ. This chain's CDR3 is CASSQRPGGDYEQYF. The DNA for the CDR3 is TGTGCCAGCAGCCAGAGGCCAGGAGGCGACTACGAGCAGTACTTC.

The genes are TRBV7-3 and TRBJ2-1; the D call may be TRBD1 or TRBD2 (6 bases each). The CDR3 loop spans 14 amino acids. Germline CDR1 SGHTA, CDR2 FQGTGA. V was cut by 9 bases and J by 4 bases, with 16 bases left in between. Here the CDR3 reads CASTQGGRYNEQFF. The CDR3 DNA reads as TGTGCCAGTACCCAAGGGGGGCGGTACAATGAGCAGTTCTTC.

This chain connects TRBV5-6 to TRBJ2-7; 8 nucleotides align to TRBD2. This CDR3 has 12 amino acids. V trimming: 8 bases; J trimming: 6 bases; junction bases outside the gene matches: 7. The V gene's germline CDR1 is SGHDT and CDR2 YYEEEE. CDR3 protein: CARSAGGGEQYF. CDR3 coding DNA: TGTGCCAGGAGCGCGGGGGGAGGCGAGCAGTACTTC.

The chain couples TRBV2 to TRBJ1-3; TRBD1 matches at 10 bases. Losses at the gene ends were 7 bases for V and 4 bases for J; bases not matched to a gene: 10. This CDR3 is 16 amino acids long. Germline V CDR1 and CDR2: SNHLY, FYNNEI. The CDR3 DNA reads TGTGCCAGCATGGGACAGGGGAGCTTATCAGGAAACACCATATATTTT. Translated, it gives CASMGQGSLSGNTIYF.

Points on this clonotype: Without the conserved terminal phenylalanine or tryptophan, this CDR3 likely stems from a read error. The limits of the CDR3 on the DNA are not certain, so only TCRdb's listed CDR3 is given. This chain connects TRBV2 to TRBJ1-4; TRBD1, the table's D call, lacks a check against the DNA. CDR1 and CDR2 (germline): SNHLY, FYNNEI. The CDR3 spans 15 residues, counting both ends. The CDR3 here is CASNRDREDGYTFGL.

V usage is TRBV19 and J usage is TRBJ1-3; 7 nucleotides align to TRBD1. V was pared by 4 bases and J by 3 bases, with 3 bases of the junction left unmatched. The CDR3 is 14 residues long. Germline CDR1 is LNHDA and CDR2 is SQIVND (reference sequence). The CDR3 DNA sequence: TGTGCCAGTAGTACCCGGGACAGTGGAAACACCATATATTTT. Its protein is CASSTRDSGNTIYF.

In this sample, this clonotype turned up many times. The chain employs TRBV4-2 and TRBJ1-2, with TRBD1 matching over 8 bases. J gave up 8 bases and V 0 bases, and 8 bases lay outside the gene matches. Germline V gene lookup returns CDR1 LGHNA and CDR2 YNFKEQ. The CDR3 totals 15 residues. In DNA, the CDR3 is TGTGCCAGCAGCCAAGAGGACAGGGAGGTTGGGGGCTACACCTTC. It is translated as CASSQEDREVGGYTF.

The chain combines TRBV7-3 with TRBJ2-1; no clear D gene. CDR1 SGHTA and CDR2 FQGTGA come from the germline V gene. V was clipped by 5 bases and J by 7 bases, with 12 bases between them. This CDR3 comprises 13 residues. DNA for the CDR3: TGTGCCAGCAGCCACATCACGAGGAATGAGCAGTTCTTC. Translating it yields CASSHITRNEQFF.

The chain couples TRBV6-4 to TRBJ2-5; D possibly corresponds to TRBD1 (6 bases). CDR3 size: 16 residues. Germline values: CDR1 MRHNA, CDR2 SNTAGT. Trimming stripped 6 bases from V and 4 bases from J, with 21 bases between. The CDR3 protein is CASSQPRGRGRETQYF. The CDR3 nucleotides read TGTGCCAGCAGCCAACCACGGGGCAGGGGACGAGAGACCCAGTACTTC.

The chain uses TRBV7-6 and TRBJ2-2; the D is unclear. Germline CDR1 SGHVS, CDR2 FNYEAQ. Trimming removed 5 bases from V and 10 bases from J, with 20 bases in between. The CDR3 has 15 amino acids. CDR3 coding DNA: TGTGCCAGCAGCCGAGAGGATGGTATCTCCTTGGAGCTGTTTTTT. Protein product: CASSREDGISLELFF.

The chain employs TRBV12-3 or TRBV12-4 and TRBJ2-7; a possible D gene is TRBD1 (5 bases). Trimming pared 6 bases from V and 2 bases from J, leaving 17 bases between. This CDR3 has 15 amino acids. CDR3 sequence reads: CASSPEASRAYEQYF. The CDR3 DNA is TGTGCCAGCAGCCCAGAGGCGTCCAGGGCCTACGAGCAGTACTTC.

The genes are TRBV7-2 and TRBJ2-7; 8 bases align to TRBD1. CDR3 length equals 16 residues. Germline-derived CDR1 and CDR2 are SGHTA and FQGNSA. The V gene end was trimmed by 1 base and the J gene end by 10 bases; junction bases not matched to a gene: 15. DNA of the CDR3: TGTGCCAGCAGCTTAGGAGGCGCAGGGGGCCACACTGAACAGTACTTC. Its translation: CASSLGGAGGHTEQYF.

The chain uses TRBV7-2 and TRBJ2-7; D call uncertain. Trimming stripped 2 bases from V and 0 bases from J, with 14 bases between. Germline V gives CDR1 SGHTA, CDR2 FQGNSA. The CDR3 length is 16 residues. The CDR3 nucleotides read TGTGCCAGCAGCTTAATCGGCGAACGGTCCTCCTACGAGCAGTACTTC. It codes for CASSLIGERSSYEQYF.